Reported below is one TCR beta chain. This entry comes from a study of identifying expanded T cells in peripheral blood. Method: immunoSEQ multiplex PCR; TCRdb's copy keeps in-frame clones and lacks some. The sample records about 89,000 clones, approximately 86% being singletons. The germline CDR1 and CDR2 sequences are SGHRS and YFSETQ. The length of the CDR3 is 15 residues. V lost 3 bases to trimming and J lost 8 bases; unmatched junction nucleotides: 11. This chain joins TRBV5-1 and TRBJ1-2; 9 bases match TRBD1. Sequencing was done on a sample of blood. This receptor was taken from a person aged 18 to 70 in good health. Here the CDR3 DNA reads TGCGCCAGCAGCTCCGCCGGGACAGGGCTAGAAGGCTACACCTTC. Protein sequence: CASSSAGTGLEGYTF. The variable domain in full, completed from reference TRBV5-1 and TRBJ1-2, reads KAGVTQTPRYLIKTRGQQVTLSCSPISGHRSVSWYQQTPGQGLQFLFEYFSETQRNKGNFPGRFSGRQFSNSRSEMNVSTLELGDSALYLCASSSAGTGLEGYTFGSGTRLTVV.